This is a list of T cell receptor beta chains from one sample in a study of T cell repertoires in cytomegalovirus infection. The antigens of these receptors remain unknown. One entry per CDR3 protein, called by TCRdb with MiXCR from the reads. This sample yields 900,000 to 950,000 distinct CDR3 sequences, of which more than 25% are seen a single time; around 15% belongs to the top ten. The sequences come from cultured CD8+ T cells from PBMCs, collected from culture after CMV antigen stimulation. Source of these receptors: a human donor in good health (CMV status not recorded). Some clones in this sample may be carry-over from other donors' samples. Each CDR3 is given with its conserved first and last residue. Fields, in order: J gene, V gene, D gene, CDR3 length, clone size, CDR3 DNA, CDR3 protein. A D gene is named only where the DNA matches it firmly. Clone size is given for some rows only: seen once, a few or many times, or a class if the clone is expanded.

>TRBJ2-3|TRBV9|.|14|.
TGTGCCAGCAGCGTAGAGGGTCTGCGGGATACGCAGTATTTT
CASSVEGLRDTQYF
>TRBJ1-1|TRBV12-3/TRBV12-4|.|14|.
TGTGCCAGCACTGGGGGGCATTGGACGACTGAAGCTTTCTTT
CASTGGHWTTEAFF
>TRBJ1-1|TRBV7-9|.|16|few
TGTGCCTCGGGAACCGGGACAATGAAATCGAACACTGAAGCTTTCTTT
CASGTGTMKSNTEAFF
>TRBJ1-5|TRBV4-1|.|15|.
TGCGCCAGCAGCCAAGAGGGGATGAGCAATCAGCCCCAGCATTTT
CASSQEGMSNQPQHF
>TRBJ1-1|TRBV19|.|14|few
TGTGCCAGTAGTATAACGGGGTTGAACACTGAAGCTTTCTTT
CASSITGLNTEAFF
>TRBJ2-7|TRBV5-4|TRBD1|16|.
TGTGCCAGCAGCGCCCGGGACAGGGGTCTCCGGAACGAGCAGTACTTC
CASSARDRGLRNEQYF
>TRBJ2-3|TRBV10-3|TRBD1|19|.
TGTGCCATCAGTGAGAGAGGGACAGGGGGAATTCGGGGCACAGATACGCAGTATTTT
CAISERGTGGIRGTDTQYF
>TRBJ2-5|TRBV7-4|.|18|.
TGTGCCAGCAGCTTAAAGTCAGAAGGCAGGGGGAGGTTGGAGACCCAGTACTTC
CASSLKSEGRGRLETQYF
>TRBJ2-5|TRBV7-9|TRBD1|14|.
TGTGCCAGCAGCCATACGGGACAGCAAGAGACCCAGTACTTC
CASSHTGQQETQYF
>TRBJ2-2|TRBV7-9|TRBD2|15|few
TGTGCCAGCAGCGATACTAGCGGGGTTACCGGGGAGCTGTTTTTT
CASSDTSGVTGELFF
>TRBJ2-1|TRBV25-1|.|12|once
TGTGCCAGCAGTGAATTTGGGGACCCCGCCTTCTTC
CASSEFGDPAFF
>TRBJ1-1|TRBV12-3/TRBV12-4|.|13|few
TGTGCCAGCCATAATGTTTGGAACACTGAAGCTTTCTTT
CASHNVWNTEAFF
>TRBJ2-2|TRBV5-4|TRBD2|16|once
TGTGCCAGCAGCACCGTGGCGGGGGGGCCCCCCGGGGAGCTGTTTTTT
CASSTVAGGPPGELFF
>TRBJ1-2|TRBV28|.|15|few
TGTGCCAGCAGTCAAATACCCCCAGGGTACTATGGCTACACCTTC
CASSQIPPGYYGYTF
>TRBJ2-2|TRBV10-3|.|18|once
TGTGCCATCAGTGAATTTGTGGGGGAGTGGATAAGCACCGGGGAGCTGTTTTTT
CAISEFVGEWISTGELFF
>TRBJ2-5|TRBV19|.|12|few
TGTGCCAGTATAGACTGGGGGGAGACCCAGTACTTC
CASIDWGETQYF
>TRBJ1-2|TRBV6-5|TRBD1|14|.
TGTGCCAGCAGTTACTCGACAGGGGGCTTTGGCTACACCTTT
CASSYSTGGFGYTF
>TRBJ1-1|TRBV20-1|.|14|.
TGCAGTGCTAGAGACCGACAGTTTAACACTGAAGCTTTCTTT
CSARDRQFNTEAFF
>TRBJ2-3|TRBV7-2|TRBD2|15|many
TGTGCCAGCAGCCCCAACGCGGGGGGGCCGAATACGCAGTATTTT
CASSPNAGGPNTQYF
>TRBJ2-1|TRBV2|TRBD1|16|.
TGTGCCAGCAGTCCTATCGGGACAGGGAGCGCCGACTTCCAGTTCTTC
CASSPIGTGSADFQFF
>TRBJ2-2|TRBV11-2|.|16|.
TGTGCCAGCAGCTTGTGGGGTCGGCAAATGTCCGGGGAGCTGTTTTTT
CASSLWGRQMSGELFF
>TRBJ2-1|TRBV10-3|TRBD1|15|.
TGTGCCATCAGTGAAGCAACAGGGGATTACAATGAGCAGTTCTTC
CAISEATGDYNEQFF
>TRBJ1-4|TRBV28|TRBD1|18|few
TGTGCCAGCAGTTACCCTAGCCGGGACAGTCCAACTAATGAAAAACTGTTTTTT
CASSYPSRDSPTNEKLFF
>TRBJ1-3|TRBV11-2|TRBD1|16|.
TGTGCCAGCAGCCCATATCACAGGGGATCTGGAAACACCATATATTTT
CASSPYHRGSGNTIYF
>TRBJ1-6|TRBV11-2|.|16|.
TGTGCCAGCAGCTTAGCAGTCACGACCAGGGGTTCACCCCTCCACTTT
CASSLAVTTRGSPLHF
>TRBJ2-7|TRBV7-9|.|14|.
TGTGCCAGCAGCGTGGGACACACGGTCTACGAGCAGTACTTC
CASSVGHTVYEQYF
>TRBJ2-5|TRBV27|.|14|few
TGTGCCAGCAGTTTGGACGCTAGCCAAGAGACCCAGTACTTC
CASSLDASQETQYF
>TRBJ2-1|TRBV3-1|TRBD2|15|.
TGTGCCAGCAGCCTGCGGGGGGACGACTACAATGAGCAGTTCTTC
CASSLRGDDYNEQFF
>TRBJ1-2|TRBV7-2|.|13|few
TGTGCCAGCACTCGGGGGGGGCGCTATGGCTACACCTTC
CASTRGGRYGYTF
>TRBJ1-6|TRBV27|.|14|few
TGTGCCAGCAGTTTATGGCAGGGAAGTTCACCCCTCCACTTT
CASSLWQGSSPLHF
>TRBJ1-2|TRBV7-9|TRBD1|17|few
TGTGCCAGCAGCGGATTAAATACGGGACAGCCTAACTATGGCTACACCTTC
CASSGLNTGQPNYGYTF
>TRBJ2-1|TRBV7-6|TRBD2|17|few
TGTGCCAGCAGCCCGCGGTCGGGGGGGCACTCCTACAATGAGCAGTTCTTC
CASSPRSGGHSYNEQFF
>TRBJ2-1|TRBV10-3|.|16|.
TGTGCCGTCAGTGACCTGGACTCCCTGGCGGGGAATGAGCAGTTCTTC
CAVSDLDSLAGNEQFF
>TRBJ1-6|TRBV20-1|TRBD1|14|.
TGCAGTGCTCCGGACAGGGGTTTGGATTCACCCCTCCACTTT
CSAPDRGLDSPLHF
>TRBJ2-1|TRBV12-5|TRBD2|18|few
TGTGCTAGTGGTTTGATACTTGGGACTAGCGGGTCTAGGGATGAGCAGTTCTTC
CASGLILGTSGSRDEQFF
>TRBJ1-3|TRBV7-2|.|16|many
TGTGCCAGCAGCTTGACAGTCCAGTTCTCTGGAAACACCATATATTTT
CASSLTVQFSGNTIYF
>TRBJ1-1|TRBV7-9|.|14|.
TGTGCCAGCACTCAACGAGGGCAGAACACTGAAGCTTTCTTT
CASTQRGQNTEAFF
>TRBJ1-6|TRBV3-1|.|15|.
TGTGCCAGCAGCCAAGATTGGCAGCTTGATTCACCCCTCCACTTT
CASSQDWQLDSPLHF
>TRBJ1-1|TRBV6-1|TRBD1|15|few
TGTGCCAGCAGTACAGGACAGGGCGGTTACACTGAAGCTTTCTTT
CASSTGQGGYTEAFF
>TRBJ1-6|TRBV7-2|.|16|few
TGTGCCAGCAGCTTAGTGGCGAGACGGTTAAATTCACCCCTCCACTTT
CASSLVARRLNSPLHF
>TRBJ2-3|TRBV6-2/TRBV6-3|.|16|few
TGTGCCAGCAGACCCCTCGTAGGGTCGAGCACAGATACGCAGTATTTT
CASRPLVGSSTDTQYF
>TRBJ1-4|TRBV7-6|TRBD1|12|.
TGTGCCAGCGGACAGGCTAATGAAAAACTGTTTTTT
CASGQANEKLFF
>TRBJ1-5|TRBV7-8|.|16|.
TGTGCCAGCAGCTCTATTGGGACGGAATATAATCAGCCCCAGCATTTT
CASSSIGTEYNQPQHF
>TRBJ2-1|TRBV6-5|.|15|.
TGTGCCAGCAGTCAAACACAGACAGTTGGTAATGAGCAGTTCTTC
CASSQTQTVGNEQFF
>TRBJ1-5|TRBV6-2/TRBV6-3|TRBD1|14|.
TGTGCCAGCAAACTACAGGGGGCCTATCAGCCCCAGCATTTT
CASKLQGAYQPQHF
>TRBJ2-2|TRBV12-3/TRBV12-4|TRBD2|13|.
TGTGCCAGCGATCGGGGAGGGGACGGGGAGCTGTTTTTT
CASDRGGDGELFF
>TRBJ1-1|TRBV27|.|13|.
TGTGCCATAGCGGCGGGTTTGAACACTGAAGCTTTCTTT
CAIAAGLNTEAFF
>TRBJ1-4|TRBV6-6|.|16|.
TGTGCCAGCAGTTACCCAGAGGTGGGGGCTAATGAAAAACTGTTTTTT
CASSYPEVGANEKLFF
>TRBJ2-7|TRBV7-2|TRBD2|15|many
TGTGCCAGCAGCATTACTAGCGGGGGGGCGGGCGAGCAGTACTTC
CASSITSGGAGEQYF
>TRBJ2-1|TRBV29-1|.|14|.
TGCAGCGTTGAATCAGGAGACAGGTACAATGAGCAGTTCTTC
CSVESGDRYNEQFF
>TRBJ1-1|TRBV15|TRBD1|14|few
TGTGCCACCAGCAGAGGGACAGGTAGGACTGAAGCTTTCTTT
CATSRGTGRTEAFF
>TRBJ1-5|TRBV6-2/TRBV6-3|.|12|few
TGTGCCAGCAGCGAAGGAGGGGACGAACAGCATTTT
CASSEGGDEQHF